This T cell receptor beta chain was captured by sequencing in a study of cytomegalovirus exposure and HLA in healthy donors. Each donor was healthy, and each was a bone marrow donor. There are 15 residues in the CDR3. In germline, CDR1 is GTSNPN, CDR2 SVGIG (reference sequence). The junction had 10 bases not matched to a gene; V was cut back by 4 bases and J by 6 bases. Primers for the PCR totalled 60 Vbeta and 13 Jbeta. Assay used: immunoSEQ multiplex PCR; TCRdb lists only in-frame clones, some missing. The table includes approximately 88,000 clones, about 80% detected once. Regarding this clone: What it binds is unknown.

Overall study results and limits: The classifier, whose performance was assessed in both the original and validation cohorts, reportedly diagnosed cytomegalovirus status with high specificity and sensitivity. V- and J-gene trimming in TCR beta was tied to a missense DCLRE1C variant by an analysis performed later. In an earlier analysis, productive rearrangement rates for most beta V segments clustered near 87% or 30%.

The chain is built from TRBV30 and TRBJ2-1; 9 nucleotides match TRBD2. Sequences were obtained from PBMCs. The receptor comes from a male donor in good health and CMV-seronegative. In DNA, the CDR3 is TGTGCCTGGATTAGCGGGGGAAGAGTAAGCAATGAGCAGTTCTTC. This translates into CAWISGGRVSNEQFF.